This is a list of T cell receptor beta chains from one sample in a study of blood T cell repertoires in COVID-19. The method was immunoSEQ multiplex PCR; TCRdb's version includes in-frame clones alone and lacks a portion of them. The data hold approximately 76,000 clones, with roughly nine tenths observed a single time. The source material was peripheral blood. Receptors were obtained from a man aged 30-40 years with acute or convalescent COVID-19. Both conserved end residues are part of each CDR3. A D gene is named only where the DNA matches it firmly. A clone size is listed for some rows: how often the clone was seen (once, few, many), or a class if it is expanded.

>-|TRBV19|TRBD1|TRBJ2-3
CASSGTGRTDTQYF
TGTGCCAGTAGTGGGACAGGGCGGACAGATACGCAGTATTTT
>-|TRBV5-1|-|TRBJ2-2
CASSQTTFRELFF
TGCGCCAGCAGCCAGACTACTTTCAGGGAGCTGTTTTTT
>-|TRBV7-9|-|TRBJ2-2
CAGEDWAGELFF
TGTGCCGGAGAGGACTGGGCCGGGGAGCTGTTTTTT
>-|TRBV10-3|-|TRBJ2-1
CAISDPGSPSYNEQFF
TGTGCCATCAGTGACCCAGGCTCCCCCTCCTACAATGAGCAGTTCTTC
>once|TRBV2|TRBD1|TRBJ2-7
CASSDGGQGDYEQYF
TGTGCCAGCAGTGATGGGGGACAGGGGGACTACGAGCAGTACTTC
>-|TRBV28|TRBD2|TRBJ2-1
CASSPWTSGVVNNEQFF
TGTGCCAGCAGTCCATGGACTAGCGGGGTAGTAAACAATGAGCAGTTCTTC
>once|TRBV6-5|-|TRBJ2-7
CASSYQQGRNYEQYF
TGTGCCAGCAGTTACCAACAGGGACGAAACTACGAGCAGTACTTC
>-|TRBV10-3|-|TRBJ1-1
CATGHGDNTEAFF
TGTGCCACCGGACACGGAGATAACACTGAAGCTTTCTTT
>-|TRBV10-2|-|TRBJ1-2
CASSDGGNRGYTF
TGCGCCAGCAGTGATGGCGGGAATCGCGGCTACACCTTC
>-|TRBV5-1|TRBD1|TRBJ2-7
CASSAPGTGIGEQYF
TGCGCCAGCAGCGCCCCCGGGACAGGTATCGGCGAGCAGTACTTC
>-|TRBV7-8|-|TRBJ1-4
CASSFSGLEKLFF
TGTGCCAGCTCATTTAGTGGGCTTGAAAAACTGTTTTTT
>-|TRBV10-2|TRBD1|TRBJ1-2
CASSESLAGGVYGYTF
TGCGCCAGCAGTGAGTCTCTAGCAGGGGGAGTCTATGGCTACACCTTC
>-|TRBV3-1/TRBV3-2|-|TRBJ2-2
CASSQSGPGELFF
TGTGCCAGCAGCCAATCAGGCCCCGGGGAGCTGTTTTTT
>-|TRBV27|-|TRBJ2-3
CASSYSPEVLGGGTDTQYF
TGTGCCAGCAGTTATTCCCCCGAGGTGTTAGGGGGGGGCACAGATACGCAGTATTTT
>-|TRBV7-9|-|TRBJ1-1
CASSLEGGTEAFF
TGTGCCAGCAGCTTAGAGGGAGGTACTGAAGCTTTCTTT
>once|TRBV24-1|-|TRBJ2-5
CATSDFPTRPETQYF
TGTGCCACCAGTGATTTCCCTACTCGTCCGGAGACCCAGTACTTC
>-|TRBV11-3|-|TRBJ1-1
CASSLRVNTEAFF
TGTGCCAGCAGCTTACGGGTGAACACTGAAGCTTTCTTT
>-|TRBV28|-|TRBJ2-4
CASSLSSGGRNIQYF
TGTGCCAGCAGTTTATCGAGTGGGGGCAGAAACATTCAGTACTTC
>-|TRBV7-9|TRBD2|TRBJ2-3
CASSFVSGRSPDTQYF
TGTGCCAGCAGCTTTGTCAGCGGGAGGAGCCCAGATACGCAGTATTTT
>many|TRBV2|TRBD1|TRBJ1-5
CASSEQGQGRNQPQHF
TGTGCCAGCAGTGAACAGGGACAGGGCCGCAATCAGCCCCAGCATTTT
>once|TRBV18|-|TRBJ2-5
CASSPGLQETQYF
TGTGCCAGCTCACCAGGCCTCCAAGAGACCCAGTACTTC
>few|TRBV30|-|TRBJ2-5
CAWSVGPGSAETQYF
TGTGCCTGGAGTGTAGGTCCGGGGAGTGCAGAGACCCAGTACTTC
>-|TRBV4-1|-|TRBJ2-2
CASSQDRGNTGELFF
TGCGCCAGCAGCCAAGACCGGGGAAACACCGGGGAGCTGTTTTTT
>-|TRBV7-8|TRBD2|TRBJ2-1
CASSLGGPSGTMGPYNEQFF
TGTGCCAGCAGCTTAGGTGGTCCTAGCGGGACCATGGGGCCCTACAATGAGCAGTTCTTC
>-|TRBV4-2|-|TRBJ2-5
CASSRTIAEGETQYF
TGTGCCAGCAGCCGCACGATAGCGGAGGGGGAGACCCAGTACTTC
>-|TRBV25-1|TRBD2|TRBJ2-7
CASSEWNERDRYEQYF
TGTGCCAGCAGTGAATGGAACGAGCGGGATAGGTACGAGCAGTACTTC
>-|TRBV3-1/TRBV3-2|TRBD2|TRBJ2-7
CASSHTSGANYEQYF
TGTGCCAGCAGCCACACTAGCGGGGCCAACTACGAGCAGTACTTC
>-|TRBV6-5|-|TRBJ1-3
CASSSTGFYENTIYF
TGTGCCAGCTCAAGCACAGGGTTTTATGAAAACACCATATATTTT
>-|TRBV28|-|TRBJ2-7
CASSFLNSLSYEQYF
TGTGCCAGCAGTTTCCTGAACAGCCTTTCCTACGAGCAGTACTTC
>-|TRBV2|TRBD1|TRBJ2-2
CASSGDRVRTGELFF
TGTGCCAGCAGTGGGGACAGGGTCCGCACCGGGGAGCTGTTTTTT
>few|TRBV28|-|TRBJ1-3
CASSEGGRSGNTIYF
TGTGCCAGCAGTGAGGGAGGACGGTCTGGAAACACCATATATTTT
>-|TRBV5-6|-|TRBJ1-4
CASSPRLTNEKLFF
TGTGCCAGCAGCCCCCGTTTAACTAATGAAAAACTGTTTTTT
>-|TRBV13|-|TRBJ2-2
CASRQSPNTGELFF
TGTGCCAGCAGACAATCCCCCAACACCGGGGAGCTGTTTTTT
>-|TRBV24-1|-|TRBJ1-1
CATMRGTEAFF
TGTGCCACCATGCGAGGCACTGAAGCTTTCTTT
>-|TRBV28|TRBD1|TRBJ1-1
CASSSLTGGLPQAFF
TGTGCCAGCAGTTCCTTGACAGGGGGCCTCCCCCAAGCTTTCTTT
>once|TRBV2|TRBD1|TRBJ1-6
CASRPGTGGNSPLHF
TGTGCCAGCAGACCAGGGACAGGGGGTAATTCACCCCTCCACTTT
>-|TRBV6-5|TRBD1|TRBJ1-5
CASSSDRVKPQHF
TGTGCCAGCAGTTCGGACAGGGTAAAACCCCAGCATTTT
>-|TRBV9|-|TRBJ1-4
CASSVEAGINEKLFF
TGTGCCAGCAGCGTAGAGGCAGGGATTAATGAAAAACTGTTTTTT
>-|TRBV9|-|TRBJ2-5
CASSPQPGRQETQYF
TGTGCCAGCAGCCCCCAACCAGGGAGGCAAGAGACCCAGTACTTC
>once|TRBV6-6|-|TRBJ2-1
CASSTQNEQFF
TGTGCCAGCAGTACCCAGAATGAGCAGTTCTTC
>-|TRBV6-5|TRBD1|TRBJ1-2
CASSYAGTGGGYGYTF
TGTGCCAGCAGTTACGCCGGGACAGGGGGCGGGTATGGCTACACCTTC
>-|TRBV7-8|TRBD2|TRBJ2-7
CASSSSGTSGRGEQYF
TGTGCCAGCAGCTCCTCCGGGACTAGCGGGAGGGGAGAGCAGTACTTC
>-|TRBV2|-|TRBJ2-5
CATPRKGHPPETQYF
TGTGCCACTCCAAGAAAGGGACACCCCCCAGAGACCCAGTACTTC
>-|TRBV28|-|TRBJ2-7
CASSLWTALGNYEQYF
TGTGCCAGCAGTTTATGGACAGCCCTAGGGAACTACGAGCAGTACTTC
>once|TRBV6-2/TRBV6-3|TRBD2|TRBJ2-7
CASSDPSGTSYEQYF
TGTGCCAGCAGTGACCCTAGCGGGACCTCCTACGAGCAGTACTTC
>-|TRBV5-1|-|TRBJ1-1
CASSPDRPEAFF
TGCGCCAGCAGCCCCGACAGACCTGAAGCTTTCTTT
>once|TRBV3-1/TRBV3-2|-|TRBJ2-2
CASSIKNTGELFF
TGTGCCAGCAGCATCAAGAACACCGGGGAGCTGTTTTTT
>-|TRBV4-3|-|TRBJ2-1
CASSQEGGRLNEQFF
TGCGCCAGCAGCCAAGAAGGCGGGCGACTCAATGAGCAGTTCTTC
>-|TRBV15|-|TRBJ2-7
CATSSAVSYEQYF
TGTGCCACCAGCAGCGCGGTCTCCTACGAGCAGTACTTC
>-|TRBV2|TRBD1|TRBJ2-3
CASSGQGIGTDTQYF
TGTGCCAGCAGCGGACAGGGAATCGGCACAGATACGCAGTATTTT
>-|TRBV28|-|TRBJ1-2
CASSLQNYGYTF
TGTGCCAGCAGTTTACAAAACTATGGCTACACCTTC
>few|TRBV20-1|-|TRBJ1-1
CSGEFNEAFF
TGCAGTGGAGAGTTTAATGAAGCTTTCTTT
>-|TRBV28|TRBD1|TRBJ1-6
CAGKTGTRSPLHF
TGTGCCGGAAAGACAGGGACAAGGTCACCCCTCCACTTT